Reported below is one T cell receptor beta chain. Its antigen is not identified. Sequence at one end of the junction differs from germline and may be a read error. Multiplex PCR with BIOMED2 TRB-A/B primer pools amplified TRB rearrangements. Via MiXCR, TCRdb re-called the multiplex PCR reads, giving one row per CDR3 protein. The repertoire has 8,000 or so distinct CDR3 sequences, 35% to 50% of them found once; the top ten carry more than 2.5%. The sample comes from a study of T and B cells in COVID-19 patients. Regarding the study as a whole: Of thousands of TCR clusters found only in the recovered cohort, a few dozen had low generation probability. Early severe-case samples and blood from mildly ill patients during symptoms were in short supply.

The CDR3 covers 13 residues. The germline V gene has CDR1 SGHRS and CDR2 YFSETQ. From blood, roughly 250-500 ng of genomic DNA served as TRB template. Sequenced sample: blood. The TCR comes from a human donor who had recovered from COVID-19. V usage is TRBV5-1 and J usage is TRBJ2-3; D unclear. The CDR3 reads CASSVGRSDTQYF. CDR3 nucleotide sequence: TGTGCCAGCAGCGTAGGACGGTCAGATACGCAGTATTTT. The full variable domain, its missing parts supplied by reference TRBV5-1 and TRBJ2-3, is KAGVTQTPRYLIKTRGQQVTLSCSPISGHRSVSWYQQTPGQGLQFLFEYFSETQRNKGNFPGRFSGRQFSNSRSEMNVSTLELGDSALYLCASSVGRSDTQYFGPGTRLTVL.